This TCR beta chain derives from a study of Tregs in tolerant kidney transplant recipients. Looking at the study overall: Related graft donors supplied nonmyeloablative bone marrow transplants, and mixed chimerism was transient. Findings and limits, study-wide: Antigen-driven expansion was suggested because donor-specific Tregs expanded more than all Tregs in tolerant patients.

Regarding this clone: The antigen is unknown.

Method: immunoSEQ multiplex PCR; TCRdb's copy keeps in-frame clones and lacks some. The table has some 66,000 clones, approximately 92% seen once. The V and J ends lost 1 base and 4 bases respectively, with 14 bases between them. CDR1 and CDR2 from the germline V gene are SGHTA and FQGNSA. The length of the CDR3 is 16 residues. The receptor comes from a human donor who received a combined kidney and bone marrow transplant. The chain uses TRBV7-2 and TRBJ1-5; D uncertain. The starting material was CD8+ T cells from blood, obtained before the transplant. In nucleotides, the CDR3 is TGTGCCAGCAGCTTAGGAGGGCTACTCGGAAATCAGCCCCAGCATTTT. This translates into CASSLGGLLGNQPQHF.